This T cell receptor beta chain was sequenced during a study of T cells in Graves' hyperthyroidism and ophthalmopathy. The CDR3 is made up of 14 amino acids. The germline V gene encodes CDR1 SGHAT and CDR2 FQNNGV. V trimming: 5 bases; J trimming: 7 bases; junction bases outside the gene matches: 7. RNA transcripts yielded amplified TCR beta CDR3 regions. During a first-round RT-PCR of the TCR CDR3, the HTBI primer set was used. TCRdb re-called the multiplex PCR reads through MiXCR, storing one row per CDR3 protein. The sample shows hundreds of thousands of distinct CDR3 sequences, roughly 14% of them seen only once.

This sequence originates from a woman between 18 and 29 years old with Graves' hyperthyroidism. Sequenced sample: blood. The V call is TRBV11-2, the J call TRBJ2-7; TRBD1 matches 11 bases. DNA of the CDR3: TGTGCCAGCAGCCCGGACAGGGGGCGCCGAGAGCAGTACTTC. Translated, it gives CASSPDRGRREQYF.